This T cell receptor beta chain was retrieved from a study of OX40 agonist ivuxolimab in advanced cancers. Study details: Averaging 60 years in age, with a range of about 20 to 90, the cohort was around 83% male.

As concerns this clone: Antigen: not known.

This table comes from immunoSEQ multiplex PCR, and its TCRdb copy is limited to in-frame clones, with some not included. The profile covers tens of thousands of clones, with around 84% appearing a single time and 6% to 8.5% taken by the ten largest. V shed 8 bases and J shed 4 bases, with 19 bases lying between them. CDR1 is LGHNA, CDR2 YNFKEQ, per germline. The CDR3 totals 15 residues. The study's findings and limits: Partial responders at 0.1-3.0 mg/kg showed near-lowest clonal expansion.

Specimen: CD4+ or CD8+ T cells sorted from blood, collected in a trial of the OX40 agonist ivuxolimab. This sequence originates from an adult with an advanced solid tumor such as melanoma, head and neck, liver or kidney cancer. The chain uses TRBV4-2 and TRBJ2-3; D could derive from TRBD1 or TRBD2 (6 bases each). Written as DNA, the CDR3 is TGTGCCAGCGGCCGTTTGGAGGGGGAAGCAGATACGCAGTATTTT. Residues: CASGRLEGEADTQYF.